This T cell receptor beta chain stems from a study of regulatory T cells in long-lasting Graves disease. Study-wide findings and caveats: Repertoires from persistent disease leaned toward TRBV28, TRBJ1-2 and TRBJ2-5.

Library construction for TCR beta used iRepertoire HTBI primers and Arm-PCR of CDR3 regions. Each CDR3 protein gets one entry after TCRdb re-called the multiplex PCR reads with MiXCR. The sample has 250,000 to 300,000 distinct CDR3 sequences; around a sixth are singletons. The CDR3 runs to 15 residues. The junction had 7 bases not matched to a gene; V was cut back by 8 bases and J by 3 bases. CDR1 and CDR2 from the germline V gene are MNHNS and SASEGT. This clonotype was recorded at least ten times. Its specificity is unknown. The time point denotes: newly diagnosed GD, antithyroid drugs for less than 3 months. RNA from PBMCs was the source of the TCR library. EDTA tubes held roughly 9.9 milliliters of peripheral blood from each patient. The data also belong to a second study, concerning T cells in Graves' hyperthyroidism and ophthalmopathy.

V usage is TRBV6-1 and J usage is TRBJ2-3; 11 bases align to TRBD2. The clonotype originates from a woman in her thirties with Graves disease. The sample in question was peripheral blood mononuclear cells (PBMCs), obtained at new diagnosis, from a patient treated with antithyroid drugs. CDR3 DNA sequence: TGTGCCAGCGGCCCTAGCGGGGGGTCGACAGATACGCAGTATTTT. Its protein product is CASGPSGGSTDTQYF.